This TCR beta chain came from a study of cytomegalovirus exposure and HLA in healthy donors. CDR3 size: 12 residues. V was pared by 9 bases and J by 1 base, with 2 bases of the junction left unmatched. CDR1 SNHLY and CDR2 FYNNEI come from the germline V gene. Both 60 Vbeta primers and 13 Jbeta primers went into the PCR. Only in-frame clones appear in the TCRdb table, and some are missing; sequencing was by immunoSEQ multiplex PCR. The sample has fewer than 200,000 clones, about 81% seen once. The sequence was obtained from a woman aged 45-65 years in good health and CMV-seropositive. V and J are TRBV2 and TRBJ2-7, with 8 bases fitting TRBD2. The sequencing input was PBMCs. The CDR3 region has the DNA TGTGCCAGTAGCGGGGTTTCCTACGAGCAGTACTTC. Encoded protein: CASSGVSYEQYF. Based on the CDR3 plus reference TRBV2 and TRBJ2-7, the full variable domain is EPEVTQTPSHQVTQMGQEVILRCVPISNHLYFYWYRQILGQKVEFLVSFYNNEISEKSEIFDDQFSVERPDGSNFTLKIRSTKLEDSAMYFCASSGVSYEQYFGPGTRLTVT.